This T cell receptor (beta chain) came from a study of shared clonotypes between healthy human individuals. Some clones are missing from TCRdb's copy, which holds only in-frame ones; the method was immunoSEQ multiplex PCR. The sample lists more than 2,000,000 clones; over 85% were seen once. The junction had 8 bases not matched to a gene; V was cut back by 5 bases and J by 1 base. CDR3 length: 15 amino acids. The germline CDR1 and CDR2 sequences are MDHEN and SYDVKM. CD45RA+ naive and CD45RA-negative memory subsets were separated from CD4+ cells. The receptor's source is a man younger than 35 in good health. Some clones in this sample may be carry-over from other donors' samples. The V call is TRBV28, the J call TRBJ2-7; TRBD1 matches at 7 bases. The sample taken for sequencing was naive CD4+ T cells from PBMCs. Subset denoted: CD45RA+ positively selected. As DNA, the CDR3 is TGTGCCAGCAGTCTCGCTCCGGGACAGTCCTACGAGCAGTACTTC. Encoded protein: CASSLAPGQSYEQYF.